Following are 26 T cell receptor beta chains from one sample sequenced in a study of blood T cells in healthy people across ages. Using a J-beta primer mix together with a sample-barcoded 5' primer, a second PCR was run for roughly 7 to 11 cycles. TCRdb fed the 5' RACE reads into MiXCR, producing one record per CDR3 protein. The sample holds roughly 800,000 distinct CDR3 sequences, roughly 24% seen once. The same data also went into a second study, on T cells of mothers and their children.

Sequenced material: blood. The receptors originated from a boy between 5 and 17 years old in good health.

The chain joins TRBV20-1 to TRBJ2-5; D call uncertain. Germline CDR1 reads DFQATT; CDR2 reads SNEGSKA (reference sequence). The V end was cut by 2 bases, the J end by 3 bases, with 10 bases between. There are 13 residues in the CDR3. The CDR3 DNA reads TGCAGTGCTAGAAAAGACCTTAAAGAGACCCAGTACTTC. Amino acids: CSARKDLKETQYF.

The rearrangement joins TRBV5-5 to TRBJ1-4; D is uncertain. The ends were cut back, 3 bases at V and 4 bases at J, with 13 bases in the middle. Per the germline V gene, CDR1 is SGHKS and CDR2 is YYEKEE (reference sequence). The CDR3 is 15 amino acids. The CDR3 region is CASSSLRMNNEKLFF. The CDR3 DNA reads as TGTGCCAGCAGCTCTCTCCGGATGAATAATGAAAAACTGTTTTTT.

This sequence joins TRBV5-1 and TRBJ2-4, with TRBD2 matching 8 bases. With V trimmed by 1 base and J by 6 bases, 9 bases remained unmatched. This CDR3 is built from 16 residues. Germline CDR1 is SGHRS and CDR2 is YFSETQ. CDR3 in amino acids: CASSLRVSGEGNIQYF. The CDR3 nucleotides read TGCGCCAGCAGCTTGAGGGTTAGCGGGGAAGGAAACATTCAGTACTTC.

This clonotype was seen a handful of times. The J gene is TRBJ2-1, the V gene TRBV6-6; D not resolved. V lost 4 bases and J lost 12, with 13 bases in between. The length of the CDR3 is 12 residues. Germline lookup yields CDR1 MNHNY and CDR2 SVGAGI (reference sequence). In nucleotides, the CDR3 is TGTGCCAGCAGTTTGGACCCGCCGGGGCAGTTCTTC. This codes for CASSLDPPGQFF.

The V call is TRBV20-1, the J call TRBJ1-6; tentatively, D is TRBD1 (5 bases). CDR1 and CDR2 from the germline V gene are DFQATT and SNEGSKA (reference sequence). The CDR3 totals 14 residues. The V end lost 2 bases, the J end lost 8 bases, and 13 bases lay between the germline ends. CDR3 region: CSARPGTVDSPLHF. In nucleotides, the CDR3 is TGCAGTGCTAGACCTGGGACGGTGGATTCACCCCTCCACTTT.

There are a few counts of this clonotype. This rearrangement joins TRBV20-1 to TRBJ2-3; a possible D gene is TRBD1 (6 bases). Trimming took 0 bases from V and 1 from J, leaving 17 bases between them. The germline V gene encodes CDR1 DFQATT and CDR2 SNEGSKA (reference sequence). The CDR3 runs 17 residues. CDR3 sequence (DNA): TGCAGTGCTAGAGATGGGATTCAGGGGACCCGCACAGATACGCAGTATTTT. This gives the protein CSARDGIQGTRTDTQYF.

This clonotype was seen a few times. The chain recombines TRBV2 with TRBJ2-5, with D unclear. Trimming removed 6 bases from V and 2 bases from J, with 13 bases in between. This CDR3 contains 14 residues. Germline V gene lookup returns CDR1 SNHLY and CDR2 FYNNEI. The DNA of the CDR3 is TGTGCCAGCAGGCCGACTGTGACTCAAGAGACCCAGTACTTC. Residues: CASRPTVTQETQYF.

This clonotype was seen only a few times. This rearrangement joins TRBV3-1 to TRBJ2-1; D unclear. The ends were cut back, 7 bases at V and 5 bases at J, with 15 bases in the middle. The germline V gene has CDR1 LGHDT and CDR2 YNNKEL (reference sequence). There are 14 residues in the CDR3. The CDR3 region has the DNA TGTGCCAGCACCCGGAAAGGGATTAACAATGAGCAGTTCTTC. Its protein is CASTRKGINNEQFF.

Written as DNA, the CDR3 is TGTGCCAGCAGCTTACGGGGCCGGGACAGCTCCTACGAGCAGTACTTC. Translated: CASSLRGRDSSYEQYF. This sequence joins TRBV11-2 and TRBJ2-7; TRBD1 aligns across 7 bases. This CDR3 is built from 16 residues. V trimming: 2 bases; J trimming: 0 bases; junction bases outside the gene matches: 7. Germline CDR1 is SGHAT and CDR2 is FQNNGV.

The rearrangement joins TRBV18 to TRBJ2-7, with a possible D match to TRBD1 (5 bases). Germline assignment: CDR1 KGHSH and CDR2 LQKENI. The CDR3 contains 15 residues. The V and J ends lost 3 bases and 2 bases respectively, with 14 bases between them. The CDR3 spells CASSPRGARTYEQYF. CDR3 DNA: TGTGCCAGCTCACCGCGTGGGGCACGTACCTACGAGCAGTACTTC.

This chain connects TRBV5-5 to TRBJ2-4, with TRBD2 matching 9 bases. Germline CDR1 SGHKS, CDR2 YYEKEE (reference sequence). J gave up 3 bases and V 5 bases, and 6 bases lay outside the gene matches. This CDR3 comprises 15 residues. The CDR3 protein is CASSFSGGSKNIQYF. The CDR3 DNA sequence: TGTGCCAGCAGTTTCAGCGGGGGGAGCAAAAACATTCAGTACTTC.

The chain employs TRBV10-3 and TRBJ2-5; 8 positions match TRBD1. Trimming cost V 7 bases and J 3 bases; bases outside gene matches: 1. The CDR3 contains 12 residues. Per the germline V gene, CDR1 is ENHRY and CDR2 is SYGVKD. The DNA for the CDR3 is TGTGCCATCAAGGGACAGGAAGAGACCCAGTACTTC. Amino acid sequence: CAIKGQEETQYF.

This clonotype was seen a handful of times. This chain uses TRBV6-5 with TRBJ2-3; no definite D call. Germline CDR1 and CDR2: MNHEY and SVGAGI. The V gene lost 6 bases and the J gene lost 2 bases, with 15 bases spanning the gap. The CDR3 consists of 15 residues. CDR3 DNA sequence: TGTGCCAGCAGACAGCCAGCTTCTACCACAGATACGCAGTATTTT. It specifies CASRQPASTTDTQYF.

The CDR3, as DNA: TGTGCCAGCAGCTTAACCCCAGGGGTCGAGCAGTACTTC. Protein product: CASSLTPGVEQYF. This chain uses TRBV7-3 with TRBJ2-7; tentative D call: TRBD1 (6 bases). Per germline, CDR1 SGHTA and CDR2 FQGTGA. Trimming stripped 0 bases from V and 6 bases from J, with 9 bases between. This CDR3 contains 13 residues.

This chain connects TRBV5-1 to TRBJ2-6; weak D call: TRBD2 (6 bases). CDR1 and CDR2 from the germline V gene are SGHRS and YFSETQ. The V and J ends lost 1 base and 0 bases respectively, with 14 bases between them. The CDR3 covers 18 residues. The CDR3 DNA sequence: TGCGCCAGCAGCTTGACCGAGTTCGGGAGCTCTGGGGCCAACGTCCTGACTTTC. Translated: CASSLTEFGSSGANVLTF. Complete variable domain (other parts from reference TRBV5-1 and TRBJ2-6): KAGVTQTPRYLIKTRGQQVTLSCSPISGHRSVSWYQQTPGQGLQFLFEYFSETQRNKGNFPGRFSGRQFSNSRSEMNVSTLELGDSALYLCASSLTEFGSSGANVLTFGAGSRLTVL.

J is TRBJ1-2 and V is TRBV18; 9 bases are shared with TRBD1. CDR1 is KGHSH and CDR2 is LQKENI in the germline V gene. V lost 2 bases and J lost 7; bases outside the gene matches: 8. This CDR3 is built from 15 residues. Here the CDR3 reads CASSPSRDRVAGYTF. The CDR3 DNA is TGTGCCAGCTCACCAAGCCGGGACAGGGTTGCTGGCTACACCTTC. The full variable domain, rest sourced from reference TRBV18 and TRBJ1-2, is NAGVMQNPRHLVRRRGQEARLRCSPMKGHSHVYWYRQLPEEGLKFMVYLQKENIIDESGMPKERFSAEFPKEGPSILRIQQVVRGDSAAYFCASSPSRDRVAGYTFGSGTRLTVV.

J is TRBJ1-6 and V is TRBV7-9, with D unclear. Trimming stripped 1 base from V and 7 bases from J, with 5 bases between. Germline V gene sequence: CDR1 SEHNR, CDR2 FQNEAQ (reference sequence). The CDR3 runs to 13 residues. The DNA of the CDR3 is TGTGCCAGCAGCTTAGAGGACAATTCACCCCTCCACTTT. Translating gives CASSLEDNSPLHF.

This clonotype was seen more than once but under ten times. The rearrangement links TRBV18 to TRBJ2-3; D assignment may be TRBD1 or TRBD2 (5 bases each). In germline, CDR1 is KGHSH, CDR2 LQKENI. There are 14 residues in the CDR3. V lost 5 bases to trimming and J lost 2 bases, with 11 bases between them. The CDR3 DNA sequence: TGTGCCAGCTCAGGGGGTCGAGACACAGATACGCAGTATTTT. Amino acids: CASSGGRDTDTQYF. Using reference TRBV18 and TRBJ2-3 for the parts outside the CDR3, the full variable domain is NAGVMQNPRHLVRRRGQEARLRCSPMKGHSHVYWYRQLPEEGLKFMVYLQKENIIDESGMPKERFSAEFPKEGPSILRIQQVVRGDSAAYFCASSGGRDTDTQYFGPGTRLTVL.

The V call is TRBV9, the J call TRBJ2-5; 7 bases fit TRBD2. From germline, CDR1 is SGDLS and CDR2 YYNGEE. Losses at the gene ends were 2 bases for V and 2 bases for J; bases not matched to a gene: 9. The CDR3 is made up of 16 amino acids. CDR3 amino acids: CASSVGGKGSQETQYF. The CDR3, as DNA: TGTGCCAGCAGCGTGGGGGGGAAGGGATCACAAGAGACCCAGTACTTC. The whole variable domain, filled in from reference TRBV9 and TRBJ2-5, reads DSGVTQTPKHLITATGQRVTLRCSPRSGDLSVYWYQQSLDQGLQFLIQYYNGEERAKGNILERFSAQQFPDLHSELNLSSLELGDSALYFCASSVGGKGSQETQYFGPGTRLLVL.

This clonotype was seen only a few times. V gene TRBV5-1 combines with J gene TRBJ2-5; D possibly corresponds to TRBD1 (6 bases). This CDR3 region has 15 residues. Looked up from germline, CDR1 is SGHRS and CDR2 is YFSETQ. Trimming cost V 1 base and J 5 bases, with 15 bases left between them. The CDR3 nucleotides read TGCGCCAGCAGCTTGTTAGGGGGACCGGAGGAGACCCAGTACTTC. Translation gives CASSLLGGPEETQYF.

The chain carries TRBV2 and TRBJ1-4; D gene unclear. Germline CDR1 and CDR2: SNHLY and FYNNEI. Trimming left V 6 bases short and J 4 bases short, with 9 bases between. CDR3 length: 13 residues. Here the CDR3 reads CASSRTDNEKLFF. As DNA, the CDR3 is TGTGCCAGCAGCCGGACCGATAATGAAAAACTGTTTTTT.

This clonotype was seen a few times. The CDR3 region is CASSPGGSRDYGYTF. The DNA of the CDR3 is TGTGCCAGCAGCCCAGGGGGGTCGCGGGACTATGGCTACACCTTC. The chain employs TRBV7-9 and TRBJ1-2; TRBD1 matches 7 bases. V lost 5 bases, J lost 3 bases, and 9 bases stayed unmatched. The CDR3 covers 15 residues. Germline V gene lookup returns CDR1 SEHNR and CDR2 FQNEAQ (reference sequence).

The chain combines TRBV5-6 with TRBJ1-3; no reliable D call. Germline V CDR1 and CDR2: SGHDT, YYEEEE. Trimming shortened V by 1 base and J by 0 bases, and 8 bases separated the two germline ends. The CDR3 spans 15 residues. The CDR3 here is CASSLWHNSGNTIYF. CDR3 nucleotides: TGTGCCAGCAGCTTGTGGCATAACTCTGGAAACACCATATATTTT.

The rearrangement links TRBV11-2 to TRBJ2-7; perhaps TRBD2 as D (6 bases). The germline gives CDR1 SGHAT, CDR2 FQNNGV. This CDR3 spans 10 amino acids. Trimming removed 8 bases from V and 6 bases from J, with 8 bases in between. CDR3 sequence (DNA): TGTGCCAGCGGGGACTTCGAGCAGTACTTC. It translates to CASGDFEQYF.

This sequence joins TRBV11-2 and TRBJ2-1; 10 bases align to TRBD2. Per germline, CDR1 SGHAT and CDR2 FQNNGV. CDR3 length equals 18 residues. V gave up 1 base and J gave up 3 bases; unmatched junction bases: 9. CDR3 nucleotide sequence: TGTGCCAGCAGCTTAGCCCTTCTAGCGGGGGCGGGCTACAATGAGCAGTTCTTC. Its translation is CASSLALLAGAGYNEQFF. The full variable domain, with the rest looked up from reference TRBV11-2 and TRBJ2-1, is EAGVAQSPRYKIIEKRQSVAFWCNPISGHATLYWYQQILGQGPKLLIQFQNNGVVDDSQLPKDRFSAERLKGVDSTLKIQPAKLEDSAVYLCASSLALLAGAGYNEQFFGPGTRLTVL.

The V call is TRBV2, the J call TRBJ2-4; D gene unclear. Germline values: CDR1 SNHLY, CDR2 FYNNEI. This CDR3 has 16 residues. V was clipped by 4 bases and J by 0 bases, with 13 bases between them. CDR3: CASSALPVLAKNIQYF. The CDR3 bases are TGTGCCAGCAGTGCCCTTCCCGTGCTAGCCAAAAACATTCAGTACTTC.